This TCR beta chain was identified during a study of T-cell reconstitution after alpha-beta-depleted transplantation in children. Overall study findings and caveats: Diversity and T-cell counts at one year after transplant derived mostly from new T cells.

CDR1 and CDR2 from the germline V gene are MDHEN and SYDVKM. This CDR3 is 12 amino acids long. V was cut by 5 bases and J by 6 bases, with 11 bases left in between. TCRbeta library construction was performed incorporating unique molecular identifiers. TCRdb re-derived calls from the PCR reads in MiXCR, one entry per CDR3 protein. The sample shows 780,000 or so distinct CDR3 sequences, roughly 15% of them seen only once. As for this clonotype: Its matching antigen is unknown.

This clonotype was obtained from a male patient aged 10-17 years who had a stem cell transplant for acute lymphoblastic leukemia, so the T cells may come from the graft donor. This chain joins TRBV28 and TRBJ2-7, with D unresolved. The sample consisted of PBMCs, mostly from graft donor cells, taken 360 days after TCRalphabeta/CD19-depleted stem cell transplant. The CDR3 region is CASSRWTGEQYF. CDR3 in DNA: TGTGCCAGCAGTCGGTGGACGGGCGAGCAGTACTTC.